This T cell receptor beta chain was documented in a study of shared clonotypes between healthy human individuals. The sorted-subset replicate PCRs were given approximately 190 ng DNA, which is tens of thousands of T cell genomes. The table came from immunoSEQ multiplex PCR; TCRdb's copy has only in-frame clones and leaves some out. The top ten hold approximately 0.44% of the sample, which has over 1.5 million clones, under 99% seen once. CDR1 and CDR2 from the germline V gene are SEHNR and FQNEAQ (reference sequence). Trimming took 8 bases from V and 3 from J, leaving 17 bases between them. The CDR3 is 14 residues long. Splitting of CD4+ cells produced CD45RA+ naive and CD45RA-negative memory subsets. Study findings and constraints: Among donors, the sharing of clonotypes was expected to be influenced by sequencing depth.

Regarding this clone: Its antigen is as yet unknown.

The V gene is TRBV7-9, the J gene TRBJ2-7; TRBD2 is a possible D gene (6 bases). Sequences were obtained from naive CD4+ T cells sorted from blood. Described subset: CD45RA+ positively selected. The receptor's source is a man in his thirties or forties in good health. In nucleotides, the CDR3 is TGTGCCAGCGGTCGCTTAGCGGATCTCTACGAGCAGTACTTC. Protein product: CASGRLADLYEQYF.